This passage covers 2 T cell receptor beta chains from one sample sequenced in a study of blood T cell repertoires in COVID-19. Method: immunoSEQ multiplex PCR; TCRdb's copy keeps in-frame clones and lacks some. Of 250,000 or so clones in the sample, around 80% were seen once. The sequenced material came from PBMCs or T cells enriched from blood (not recorded which). These receptors were obtained from a man aged 60 to 75 who had recovered from COVID-19.

V usage is TRBV6-5 and J usage is TRBJ1-2, with 7 positions matching TRBD1. The J segment lost 4 bases and the V segment lost 4 bases, leaving 3 bases of the junction unmatched. The CDR3 contains 13 residues. Looked up from germline, CDR1 is MNHEY and CDR2 is SVGAGI. The CDR3 sequence: CASSSGTVYGYTF. Here the CDR3 DNA reads TGTGCCAGCAGTTCAGGGACAGTCTATGGCTACACCTTC.

The V gene is TRBV25-1, the J gene TRBJ2-7; 7 bases agree with TRBD2. CDR3 length: 15 residues. V gave up 1 base and J gave up 2 bases; unmatched junction bases: 5. The germline V gene has CDR1 MGHDK and CDR2 SYGVNS. The CDR3 region is CASSEFVGGAYEQYF. CDR3 nucleotides: TGTGCCAGCAGTGAATTTGTTGGGGGGGCCTACGAGCAGTACTTC.